In this sample, the clone carrying this T cell receptor (beta chain) turned up many times. TCRdb re-analysed the reads in MiXCR, keeping a single row per CDR3 protein. The data show some 320,000 distinct CDR3 sequences, over 7.5% seen once. The CDR3 totals 21 residues. J lost 0 bases, V lost 3 bases, and 21 bases had no gene match. The germline V gene has CDR1 SGHTA and CDR2 FQGNSA. The sample originates from a study of T cell repertoires in cytomegalovirus infection. The sequencing input was PBMCs. This chain uses TRBV7-2 with TRBJ2-7; 9 positions agree with TRBD2. This TCR derives from a human donor in good health (CMV status not recorded). Some clones in this sample may be carry-over from other donors' samples. CDR3 sequence: CASSFQKPGTSIPRSSYEQYF. In DNA, the CDR3 is TGTGCCAGCAGCTTCCAGAAGCCCGGGACTAGCATCCCGAGGAGCTCCTACGAGCAGTACTTC.